What follows are 9 T cell receptor beta chains derived from one specimen sequenced in a study of shared clonotypes between healthy human individuals. Clones were read by immunoSEQ multiplex PCR, and TCRdb kept only the in-frame ones, dropping some. The repertoire includes more than 550,000 clones, just under 75% of them detected once, and around 1.8% sits in the top ten. Sequencing used memory CD4+ T cells sorted from blood. Documented subset: CD45RA-negative fraction. Every receptor here comes from a young woman in good health.

The rearrangement joins TRBV28 to TRBJ2-7, with D maybe TRBD1 (7 bases). V shed 1 base and J shed 3 bases, with 16 bases lying between them. The CDR3 is 16 amino acids. The germline V gene encodes CDR1 MDHEN and CDR2 SYDVKM. The CDR3 is CASSLFRAGQNYEQYF. The CDR3 region has the DNA TGTGCCAGCAGTTTATTTCGTGCGGGACAGAACTACGAGCAGTACTTC.

The V and J genes are TRBV2 and TRBJ1-5; a possible D gene is TRBD1 (5 bases). V dropped 8 bases and J dropped 9 bases, with 17 bases sitting between them. The germline CDR1 and CDR2 sequences are SNHLY and FYNNEI. CDR3 length: 13 residues. The CDR3, as DNA: TGTGCCAGCCGGGGGAGCCCCGAGGGGCCCCAGCATTTT. This gives the protein CASRGSPEGPQHF.

The chain combines TRBV7-8 with TRBJ1-5; D gene ambiguous. Per the germline V gene, CDR1 is SGHVS and CDR2 is FQNEAQ. Trimming left V 3 bases short and J 1 base short, with 10 bases between. This CDR3 is 15 amino acids long. The CDR3 DNA reads as TGTGCCAGCAGCTTTGAGGGTAGCAGCAATCAGCCCCAGCATTTT. Its translation is CASSFEGSSNQPQHF.

The chain carries TRBV5-6 and TRBJ2-2; D unclear. Germline CDR1 SGHDT, CDR2 YYEEEE. The ends were cut back, 4 bases at V and 6 bases at J, with 10 bases in the middle. The CDR3 totals 13 residues. CDR3 residues: CASSPELSGELFF. The CDR3 DNA is TGTGCCAGCAGCCCTGAGTTGTCCGGGGAGCTGTTTTTT.

Regarding this clone: This specimen includes other DNA sequences encoding the same CDR3. The chain recombines TRBV7-9 with TRBJ2-7, with 14 bases matching TRBD2. The CDR3 runs 16 residues. CDR1 and CDR2 from the germline V gene are SEHNR and FQNEAQ (reference sequence). With 5 bases clipped from V and 0 bases from J, the junction kept 3 bases outside the gene matches. The chain's CDR3 is CASSLGTSGSSYEQYF. In nucleotides, the CDR3 is TGTGCCAGCAGCCTGGGGACTAGCGGGAGCTCCTACGAGCAGTACTTC.

This clone was counted a single time. One end of the junction does not line up with germline, which may come from a read error. The rearrangement links TRBV5-3 to TRBJ2-1; D unclear. TRBV5-3 is given ORF status, its function remaining uncertain. The CDR3 has 13 residues. The CDR3 DNA is TGTGCCAGCAGCTTGGCCGCTAGCAATGAGCAGTTCTTC. Translated: CASSLAASNEQFF.

The J gene is TRBJ2-7, the V gene TRBV19, with 7 bases identical to TRBD2. Germline V gene lookup returns CDR1 LNHDA and CDR2 SQIVND (reference sequence). V lost 6 bases to trimming and J lost 0 bases; unmatched junction nucleotides: 8. The CDR3 length is 15 residues. CDR3 sequence (DNA): TGTGCCAGTAGCAGGTTAGGCGGGGGCTCCTACGAGCAGTACTTC. This codes for CASSRLGGGSYEQYF.

This chain connects TRBV7-2 to TRBJ1-2, with D hard to call. This CDR3 is built from 19 residues. CDR1 is SGHTA, CDR2 FQGNSA, per germline. V lost 0 bases to trimming and J lost 8 bases, with 28 bases between them. The CDR3 bases are TGTGCCAGCAGCTTAGCGAGAGGAGCGGACGGAACCATCCGGATGGGCTACACCTTC. Protein: CASSLARGADGTIRMGYTF.

The chain is built from TRBV7-2 and TRBJ1-6; 7 bases are shared with TRBD1. CDR1 SGHTA and CDR2 FQGNSA come from the germline V gene. There are 15 residues in the CDR3. J was trimmed by 7 bases and V by 5 bases; bases with no gene match: 8. The DNA for the CDR3 is TGTGCCAGCAGCGCAAACAGGGGAATCAATTCACCCCTCCACTTT. It yields the protein CASSANRGINSPLHF.